This TCR beta chain was profiled in a study of blood T cell repertoires in COVID-19. Study-level information: The United States, Italy and Spain provided the acute and convalescent COVID-19 samples. Sources were T cells, B-cell-depleted T cells, or PBMCs; the material itself was cDNA or gDNA.

Measured with immunoSEQ multiplex PCR; TCRdb has only the in-frame clones, and not every one. The table has under 300,000 clones, less than 90% seen once. V lost 3 bases to trimming and J lost 2 bases, with 4 bases between them. CDR1 SGHAT and CDR2 FQNNGV come from the germline V gene. The CDR3 is made up of 13 amino acids. All enrollees were roughly 18 to 95 years old and from about 25 US areas. This rearrangement joins TRBV11-2 to TRBJ2-2; no reliable D call. Sequencing input: PBMCs or T cells enriched from blood (not recorded which). The receptor comes from a woman aged 45-59 years who had recovered from COVID-19. The CDR3 DNA reads as TGTGCCAGCAGCTTGACAAACACCGGGGAGCTGTTTTTT. Its protein is CASSLTNTGELFF.